This note documents a single TCR beta chain sequence. What it binds is unknown. Researchers report immunoSEQ v3.0 was run at survey level. Libraries were prepared by immunoSEQ multiplex PCR; TCRdb keeps only in-frame clonotypes and omits some of them. The sample has about 20,000 clones, about 85% seen once. The data belong to a study of long-term antiretroviral therapy in people with HIV. Study-wide background: Initial samples were collected about a decade before the 2015 immediate-ART recommendation.

Everyone in the study who had HIV was treated in the United States. Study conclusions and caveats: At every time point, clones expanded before ART dominated the repertoire.

The source was unsorted PBMCs, collected 1.9 years after starting antiretroviral therapy. The receptor was isolated from a woman in her fifties or sixties with HIV.

The DNA of the CDR3 is TGTGCCAGCAGCGCCCGGGACGGACCGAACTACGAGCAGTACTTC. It is translated as CASSARDGPNYEQYF. The V gene is TRBV9, the J gene TRBJ2-7; D possibly matches TRBD1 or TRBD2 (5 bases each). CDR1 is SGDLS and CDR2 is YYNGEE in the germline V gene. Deletions cut 3 bases from V and 3 bases from J, with 16 bases between. This CDR3 comprises 15 residues.